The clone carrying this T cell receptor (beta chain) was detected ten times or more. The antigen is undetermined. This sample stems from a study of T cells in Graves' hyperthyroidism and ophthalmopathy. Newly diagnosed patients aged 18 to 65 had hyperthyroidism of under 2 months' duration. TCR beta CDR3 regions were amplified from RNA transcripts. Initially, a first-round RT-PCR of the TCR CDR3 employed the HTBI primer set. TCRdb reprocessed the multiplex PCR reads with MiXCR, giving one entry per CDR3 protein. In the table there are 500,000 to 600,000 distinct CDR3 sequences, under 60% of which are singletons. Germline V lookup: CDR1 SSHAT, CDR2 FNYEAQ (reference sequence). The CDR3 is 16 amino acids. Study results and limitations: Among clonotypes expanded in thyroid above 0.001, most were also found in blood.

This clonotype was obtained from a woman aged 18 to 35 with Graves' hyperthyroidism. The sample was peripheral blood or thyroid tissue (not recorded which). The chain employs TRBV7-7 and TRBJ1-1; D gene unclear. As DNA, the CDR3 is TGTGCTAGCCGCCTCCGTTGTGAACGTTACTTCACTGAAGCTTTCTTT. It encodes CASRLRCERYFTEAFF.